Following are 6 T cell receptor beta chains from one sample sequenced in a study of shared clonotypes between healthy human individuals (TCRdb year 2020). CD8 naive samples were obtained by positive selection for CCR7 among CD45RO-negative cells, yielding a CD45RA+CCR7+ population from which TemRA cells were excluded. The library was built by means of the immunoSEQ multiplex PCR assay. As stored in TCRdb, this immuneACCESS dataset retains in-frame rearrangements with V and J assigned. A fraction of the clones does not appear; measured against another copy, unresolved V genes explain less than half of the discrepancy, and the remainder lacks a known reason. This sample is represented by under 2,000,000 clones; approximately 94% of them were singletons. Of the sample, around 1% is held by the ten largest clones. Sequencing was done on a sample of naive CD8+ T cells sorted from blood. The sample's cell subset or site label, in plain terms: CD45RA+CCR7+. These receptors all come from a man younger than 35 in good health.

The chain recombines TRBV6-5 with TRBJ2-7, with TRBD1 matching 10 bases. The CDR3 length is 15 residues. V dropped 5 bases and J dropped 6; count of bases not matched to a gene: 10. Germline V lookup: CDR1 MNHEY, CDR2 SVGAGI. In DNA form, the CDR3 reads TGTGCCAGCAGTCTCGGGGGACAGGGGAATGGCGAGCAGTACTTC. This codes for CASSLGGQGNGEQYF.

V and J are TRBV7-9 and TRBJ2-7; D is undetermined. Trimming pared 1 base from V and 6 bases from J, leaving 7 bases between. Germline loops: CDR1 SEHNR, CDR2 FQNEAQ (reference sequence). This CDR3 has 12 residues. The DNA for the CDR3 is TGTGCCAGCAGCTTAGGGTGGGTCGAGCAGTACTTC. It is translated as CASSLGWVEQYF.

Points on this clone: The sample holds other DNA sequences that translate to the same CDR3. The chain uses TRBV6-5 and TRBJ2-7; D is possibly TRBD2 (6 bases). CDR1 and CDR2 (germline): MNHEY, SVGAGI. The CDR3 spans 14 residues. V lost 2 bases to trimming and J lost 0 bases, with 8 bases between them. The DNA for the CDR3 is TGTGCCAGCAGTTACGCCGGGAGCTCCTACGAGCAGTACTTC. This codes for CASSYAGSSYEQYF.

This clone was detected once. J is TRBJ2-7 and V is TRBV7-9; 7 bases are a match to TRBD1. V trimming: 4 bases; J trimming: 3 bases; junction bases outside the gene matches: 12. Looked up from germline, CDR1 is SEHNR and CDR2 is FQNEAQ (reference sequence). The CDR3 runs to 16 residues. The CDR3 DNA is TGTGCCAGCAGCTCTTGGACAGGAAGGGTCGACTACGAGCAGTACTTC. This codes for CASSSWTGRVDYEQYF.

V usage is TRBV30 and J usage is TRBJ2-3; D is possibly TRBD1 or TRBD2 (5 bases each). Germline loops: CDR1 GTSNPN, CDR2 SVGIG (reference sequence). The CDR3 consists of 16 residues. With 2 bases removed from V and 4 bases from J, the gap between germline ends came to 19 bases. The CDR3 DNA reads as TGTGCCTGGAGTAACTGGGACGGGCTGTCCCCAGATACGCAGTATTTT. Its protein is CAWSNWDGLSPDTQYF.

In its sample, this clone was seen once. This sequence joins TRBV18 and TRBJ2-7, with D perhaps matching TRBD2 (5 bases). The V and J ends lost 1 base and 2 bases respectively, with 12 bases between them. CDR1 and CDR2 from the germline V gene are KGHSH and LQKENI. CDR3 size: 15 residues. The CDR3 DNA sequence: TGTGCCAGCTCACCACTAGCGAGCGCGACCTACGAGCAGTACTTC. This sequence encodes CASSPLASATYEQYF.